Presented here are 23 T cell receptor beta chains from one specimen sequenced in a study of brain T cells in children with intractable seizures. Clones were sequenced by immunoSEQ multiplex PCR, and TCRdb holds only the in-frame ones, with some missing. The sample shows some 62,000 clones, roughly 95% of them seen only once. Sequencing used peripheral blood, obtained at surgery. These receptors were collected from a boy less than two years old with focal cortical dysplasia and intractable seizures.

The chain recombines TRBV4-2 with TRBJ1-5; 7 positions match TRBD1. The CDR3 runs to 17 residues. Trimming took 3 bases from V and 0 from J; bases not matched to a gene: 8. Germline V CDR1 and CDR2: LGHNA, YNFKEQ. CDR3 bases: TGTGCCAGCAGCCAGGGGGACAGCCGGAATAGCAATCAGCCCCAGCATTTT. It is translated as CASSQGDSRNSNQPQHF.

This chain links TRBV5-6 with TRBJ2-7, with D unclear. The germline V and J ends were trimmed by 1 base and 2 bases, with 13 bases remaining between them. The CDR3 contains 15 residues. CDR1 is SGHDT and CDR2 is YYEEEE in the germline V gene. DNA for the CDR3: TGTGCCAGCAGCTTGATCCGGTCCCCCACCTACGAGCAGTACTTC. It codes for CASSLIRSPTYEQYF.

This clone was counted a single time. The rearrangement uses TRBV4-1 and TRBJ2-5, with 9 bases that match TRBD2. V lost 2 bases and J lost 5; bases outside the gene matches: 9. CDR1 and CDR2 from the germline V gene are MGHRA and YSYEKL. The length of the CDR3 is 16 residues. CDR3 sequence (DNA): TGCGCCAGCAGCCAATTCGGTCCTAGCGGGATGGAGACCCAGTACTTC. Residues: CASSQFGPSGMETQYF.

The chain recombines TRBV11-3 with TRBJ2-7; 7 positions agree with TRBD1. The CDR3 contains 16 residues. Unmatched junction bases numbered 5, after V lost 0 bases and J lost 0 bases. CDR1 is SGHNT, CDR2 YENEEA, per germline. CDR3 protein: CASSLEIRTGSYEQYF. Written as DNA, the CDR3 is TGTGCCAGCAGCTTAGAAATTCGGACAGGCTCCTACGAGCAGTACTTC.

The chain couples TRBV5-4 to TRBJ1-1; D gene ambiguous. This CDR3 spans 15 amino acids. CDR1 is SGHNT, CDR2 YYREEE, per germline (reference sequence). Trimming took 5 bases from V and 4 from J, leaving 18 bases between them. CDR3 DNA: TGTGCCAGCAGGTACGACTTGTTTGGTACCACTGAAGCTTTCTTT. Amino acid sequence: CASRYDLFGTTEAFF.

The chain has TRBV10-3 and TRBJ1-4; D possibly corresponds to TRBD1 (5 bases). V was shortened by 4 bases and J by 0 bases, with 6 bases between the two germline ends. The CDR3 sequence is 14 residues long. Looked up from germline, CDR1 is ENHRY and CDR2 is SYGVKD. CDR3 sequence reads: CAISGTPTNEKLFF. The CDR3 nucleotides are TGTGCCATCAGTGGGACACCAACTAATGAAAAACTGTTTTTT.

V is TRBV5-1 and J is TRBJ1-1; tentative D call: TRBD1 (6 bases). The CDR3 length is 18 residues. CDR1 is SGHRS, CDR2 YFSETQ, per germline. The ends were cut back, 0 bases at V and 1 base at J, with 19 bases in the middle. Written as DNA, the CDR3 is TGCGCCAGCAGCTTGGGCCTTTCCCCTGCAGGGGCGAACACTGAAGCTTTCTTT. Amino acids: CASSLGLSPAGANTEAFF.

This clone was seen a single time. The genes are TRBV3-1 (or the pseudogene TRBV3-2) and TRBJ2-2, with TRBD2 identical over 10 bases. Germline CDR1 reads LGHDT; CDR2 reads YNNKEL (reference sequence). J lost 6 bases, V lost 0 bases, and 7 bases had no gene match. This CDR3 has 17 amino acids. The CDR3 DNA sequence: TGTGCCAGCAGCCAAGATAAGGGGACTAGCGTCGCCGGGGAGCTGTTTTTT. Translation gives CASSQDKGTSVAGELFF.

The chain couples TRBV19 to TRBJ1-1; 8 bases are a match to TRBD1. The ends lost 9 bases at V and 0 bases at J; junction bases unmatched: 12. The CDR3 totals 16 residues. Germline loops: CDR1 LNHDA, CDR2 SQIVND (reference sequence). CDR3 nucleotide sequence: TGTGCCAGCATCGGACAGGGTCATTTTATGAACACTGAAGCTTTCTTT. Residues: CASIGQGHFMNTEAFF.

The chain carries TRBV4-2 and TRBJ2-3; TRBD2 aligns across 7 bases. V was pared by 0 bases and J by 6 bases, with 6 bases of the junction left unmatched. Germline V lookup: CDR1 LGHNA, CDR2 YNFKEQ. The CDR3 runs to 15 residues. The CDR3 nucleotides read TGTGCCAGCAGCCAAGAGGGGGGGAGAGGGGATACGCAGTATTTT. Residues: CASSQEGGRGDTQYF.

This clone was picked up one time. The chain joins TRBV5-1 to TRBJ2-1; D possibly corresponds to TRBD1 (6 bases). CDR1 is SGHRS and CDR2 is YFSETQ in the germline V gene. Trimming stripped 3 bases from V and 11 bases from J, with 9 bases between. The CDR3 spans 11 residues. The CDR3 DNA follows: TGCGCCAGCAGCTCCCAGGGGCAGCAGTTCTTC. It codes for CASSSQGQQFF.

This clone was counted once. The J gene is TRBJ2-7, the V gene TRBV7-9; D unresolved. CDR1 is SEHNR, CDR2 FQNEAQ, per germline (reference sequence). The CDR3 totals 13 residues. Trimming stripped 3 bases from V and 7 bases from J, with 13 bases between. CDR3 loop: CASSLQAWAEQYF. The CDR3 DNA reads TGTGCCAGCAGCTTGCAAGCTTGGGCGGAGCAGTACTTC. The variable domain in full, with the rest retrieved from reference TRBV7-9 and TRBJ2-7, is DTGVSQNPRHKITKRGQNVTFRCDPISEHNRLYWYRQTLGQGPEFLTYFQNEAQLEKSRLLSDRFSAERPKGSFSTLEIQRTEQGDSAMYLCASSLQAWAEQYFGPGTRLTVT.

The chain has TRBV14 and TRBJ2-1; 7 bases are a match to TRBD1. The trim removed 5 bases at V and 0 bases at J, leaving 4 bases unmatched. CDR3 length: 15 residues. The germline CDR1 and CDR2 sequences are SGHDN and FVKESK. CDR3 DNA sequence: TGTGCCAGCAGCGTCCGGGACAGCTCCTACAATGAGCAGTTCTTC. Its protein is CASSVRDSSYNEQFF.

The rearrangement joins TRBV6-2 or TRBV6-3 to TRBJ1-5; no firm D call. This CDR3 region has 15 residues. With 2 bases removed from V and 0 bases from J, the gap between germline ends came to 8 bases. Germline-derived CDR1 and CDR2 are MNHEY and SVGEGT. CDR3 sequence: CASSYEVHSNQPQHF. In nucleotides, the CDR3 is TGTGCCAGCAGTTACGAGGTCCATAGCAATCAGCCCCAGCATTTT.

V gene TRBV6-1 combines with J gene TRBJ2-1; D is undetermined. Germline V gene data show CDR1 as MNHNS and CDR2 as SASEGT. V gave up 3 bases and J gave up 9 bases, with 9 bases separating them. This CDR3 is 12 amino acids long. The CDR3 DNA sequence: TGTGCCAGCAGTGATTTCCACACTGAGCAGTTCTTC. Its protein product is CASSDFHTEQFF.

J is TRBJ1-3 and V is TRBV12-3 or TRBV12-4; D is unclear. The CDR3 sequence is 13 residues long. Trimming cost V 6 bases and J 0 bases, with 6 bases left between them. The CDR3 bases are TGTGCCAGCAGCGTCTTCTCTGGAAACACCATATATTTT. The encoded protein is CASSVFSGNTIYF.

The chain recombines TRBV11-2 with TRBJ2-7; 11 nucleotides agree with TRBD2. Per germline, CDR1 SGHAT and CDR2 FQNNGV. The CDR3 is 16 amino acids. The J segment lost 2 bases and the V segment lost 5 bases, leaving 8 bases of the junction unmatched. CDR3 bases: TGTGCCAGCAGCCCATTAGCGGGAGGGCCCCCCTACGAGCAGTACTTC. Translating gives CASSPLAGGPPYEQYF.

This CDR3 is CASSQLTNEKLFF. Written as DNA, the CDR3 is TGTGCCAGTAGTCAGTTAACTAATGAAAAACTGTTTTTT. The chain has TRBV19 and TRBJ1-4, with unresolved D. This CDR3 comprises 13 residues. Germline V gene sequence: CDR1 LNHDA, CDR2 SQIVND (reference sequence). Trimming cost V 5 bases and J 1 base, with 5 bases left between them.

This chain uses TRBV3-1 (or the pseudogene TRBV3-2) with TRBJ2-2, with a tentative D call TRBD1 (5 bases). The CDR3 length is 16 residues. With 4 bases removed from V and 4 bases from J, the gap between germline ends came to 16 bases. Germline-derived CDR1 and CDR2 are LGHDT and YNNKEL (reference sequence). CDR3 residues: CASSRDHGASTGELFF. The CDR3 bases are TGTGCCAGCAGCCGCGACCATGGGGCAAGCACCGGGGAGCTGTTTTTT.

CDR3 nucleotide sequence: TGTGCCAGCAGTTACTGGCGGGAGCCGTCCTACAATGAGCAGTTCTTC. Protein sequence: CASSYWREPSYNEQFF. The V gene is TRBV6-5, the J gene TRBJ2-1; 7 bases line up with TRBD2. Germline-derived CDR1 and CDR2 are MNHEY and SVGAGI. Germline trimming cut 1 base from V and 1 base from J; bases unmatched to any gene: 4. The CDR3 is 16 residues long.

Here the CDR3 reads CASITDTQYF. In DNA form, the CDR3 reads TGTGCCAGCATCACAGATACGCAGTATTTT. The chain combines TRBV3-1 (or the pseudogene TRBV3-2) with TRBJ2-3; no firm D call. This CDR3 spans 10 amino acids. CDR1 and CDR2 (germline): LGHDT, YNNKEL (reference sequence). V was cut by 7 bases and J by 2 bases, with 1 base left in between.

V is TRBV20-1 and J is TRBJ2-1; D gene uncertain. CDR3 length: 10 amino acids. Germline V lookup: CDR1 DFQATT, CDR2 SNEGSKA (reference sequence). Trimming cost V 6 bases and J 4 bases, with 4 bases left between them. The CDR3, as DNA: TGCAGTGCCACTTACAATGAGCAGTTCTTC. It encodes CSATYNEQFF.

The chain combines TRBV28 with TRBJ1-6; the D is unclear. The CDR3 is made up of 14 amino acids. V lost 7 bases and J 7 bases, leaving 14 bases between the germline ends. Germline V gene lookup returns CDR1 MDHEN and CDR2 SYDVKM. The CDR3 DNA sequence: TGTGCCAGCACCCCTTTGCTAGCAAATTCACCCCTCCACTTT. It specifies CASTPLLANSPLHF.